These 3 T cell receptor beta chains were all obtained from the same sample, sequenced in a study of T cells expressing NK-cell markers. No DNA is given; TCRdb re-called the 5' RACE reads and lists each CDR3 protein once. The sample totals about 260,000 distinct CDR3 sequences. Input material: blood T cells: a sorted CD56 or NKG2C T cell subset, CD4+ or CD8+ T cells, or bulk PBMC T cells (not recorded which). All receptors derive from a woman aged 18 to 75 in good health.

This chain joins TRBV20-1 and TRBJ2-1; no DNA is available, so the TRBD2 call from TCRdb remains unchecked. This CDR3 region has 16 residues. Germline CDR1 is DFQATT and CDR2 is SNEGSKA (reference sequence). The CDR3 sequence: CSARDARTTIYNEQFF.

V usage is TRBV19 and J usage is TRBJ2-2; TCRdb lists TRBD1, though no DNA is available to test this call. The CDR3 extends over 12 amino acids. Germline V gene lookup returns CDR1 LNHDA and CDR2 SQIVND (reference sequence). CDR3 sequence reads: CARSRGIGELFF.

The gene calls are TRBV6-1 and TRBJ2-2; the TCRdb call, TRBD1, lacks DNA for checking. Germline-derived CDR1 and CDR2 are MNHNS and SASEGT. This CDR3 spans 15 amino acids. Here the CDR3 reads CASSSGPRRTGELFF.